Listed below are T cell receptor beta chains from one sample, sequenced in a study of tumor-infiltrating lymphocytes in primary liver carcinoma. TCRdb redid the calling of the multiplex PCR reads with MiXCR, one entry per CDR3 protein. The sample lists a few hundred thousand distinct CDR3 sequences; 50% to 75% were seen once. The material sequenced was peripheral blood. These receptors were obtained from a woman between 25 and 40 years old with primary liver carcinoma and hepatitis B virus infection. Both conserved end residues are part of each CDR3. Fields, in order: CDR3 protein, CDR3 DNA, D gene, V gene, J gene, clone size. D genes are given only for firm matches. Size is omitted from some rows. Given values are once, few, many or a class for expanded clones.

CDR3: CTSSPLSWTQYEQYF
DNA: TGTACCAGCAGCCCCCTTAGCTGGACCCAATACGAGCAGTACTTC
D: -
V: TRBV11-2
J: TRBJ2-7
size: once

CDR3: CASSQEIGTAFFGGIDEQYF
DNA: TGCGCCAGCAGCCAAGAGATAGGGACAGCCTTTTTTGGGGGAATCGACGAGCAGTACTTC
D: TRBD1
V: TRBV4-1
J: TRBJ2-7
size: -

CDR3: CASSPPRRPSPLHF
DNA: TGTGCCAGCAGCCCCCCCAGACGGCCTTCACCCCTCCACTTT
D: -
V: TRBV12-3/TRBV12-4
J: TRBJ1-6
size: many

CDR3: CASSFGDRSGYTF
DNA: TGTGCCAGCAGTTTCGGGGACAGAAGCGGCTACACCTTC
D: TRBD1
V: TRBV12-3/TRBV12-4
J: TRBJ1-2
size: few

CDR3: CASSPTTTNYEQYF
DNA: TGTGCCAGCAGCCCTACGACTACAAACTACGAGCAGTACTTC
D: -
V: TRBV5-4
J: TRBJ2-7
size: -

CDR3: CASNPYVAGGDEQYF
DNA: TGTGCCAGCAATCCGTATGTAGCGGGAGGCGACGAGCAGTACTTC
D: TRBD2
V: TRBV28
J: TRBJ2-7
size: -

CDR3: CASSWSGTTIYF
DNA: TGTGCCAGTAGCTGGTCGGGAACCACCATATATTTT
D: -
V: TRBV11-2
J: TRBJ1-3
size: -

CDR3: CASGRGREVQETQYF
DNA: TGTGCCAGCGGGCGCGGGCGGGAGGTCCAAGAGACCCAGTACTTC
D: TRBD2
V: TRBV11-2
J: TRBJ2-5
size: many

CDR3: CASSAQQGAEDTQYF
DNA: TGTGCCAGCAGCGCTCAACAGGGGGCTGAAGATACGCAGTATTTT
D: TRBD1
V: TRBV7-9
J: TRBJ2-3
size: -

CDR3: CASEGARLINRPQHF
DNA: TGTGCCAGCGAGGGGGCGCGTTTGATCAATCGGCCCCAGCACTTT
D: TRBD1
V: TRBV6-5
J: TRBJ1-5
size: -

CDR3: CSVVGLIGYNEQFF
DNA: TGCAGCGTTGTCGGGTTAATAGGTTACAATGAGCAGTTCTTC
D: -
V: TRBV29-1
J: TRBJ2-1
size: many

CDR3: CATKDRQETQYF
DNA: TGTGCCACCAAGGACAGGCAAGAGACCCAGTACTTC
D: TRBD1
V: TRBV24-1
J: TRBJ2-5
size: few

CDR3: CASKTWGLQPTSGANVLTF
DNA: TGTGCCAGCAAGACATGGGGGCTTCAACCCACATCAGGGGCCAACGTCCTGACTTTC
D: -
V: TRBV11-2
J: TRBJ2-6
size: -

CDR3: CANSSVTSGTNTDTQYF
DNA: TGTGCCAACAGTTCGGTGACTAGCGGGACCAATACAGATACGCAGTATTTT
D: TRBD2
V: TRBV12-3/TRBV12-4
J: TRBJ2-3
size: -

CDR3: CASSYTGSYEQYF
DNA: TGTGCCAGCAGTTATACGGGATCCTACGAGCAGTACTTC
D: -
V: TRBV12-3/TRBV12-4
J: TRBJ2-7
size: many

CDR3: CASGRLGLEQYF
DNA: TGTGCCAGCGGAAGACTAGGCCTTGAGCAGTACTTC
D: -
V: TRBV6-5
J: TRBJ2-7
size: -

CDR3: CASRSGTGFQETQYF
DNA: TGTGCCAGCAGGTCGGGGACAGGGTTCCAAGAGACCCAGTACTTC
D: TRBD1
V: TRBV11-3
J: TRBJ2-5
size: many

CDR3: CASSFGYGNTIYF
DNA: TGTGCCAGCAGCTTCGGGTACGGAAACACCATATATTTT
D: -
V: TRBV7-9
J: TRBJ1-3
size: -

CDR3: CASSYPTTERDGYTF
DNA: TGTGCCAGCAGTTACCCCACGACAGAGCGGGATGGCTACACCTTC
D: -
V: TRBV6-6
J: TRBJ1-2
size: -

CDR3: CASREVPRSYNEQFF
DNA: TGTGCCAGCCGTGAGGTCCCGAGATCCTACAATGAGCAGTTCTTC
D: -
V: TRBV6-1
J: TRBJ2-1
size: few

CDR3: CASSTSLIITEQYF
DNA: TGTGCCAGCAGCACCTCCCTCATTATAACCGAGCAGTACTTC
D: -
V: TRBV12-3/TRBV12-4
J: TRBJ2-7
size: many

CDR3: CAISEGLAGEQYF
DNA: TGTGCCATCAGTGAGGGACTAGCGGGTGAGCAGTACTTC
D: TRBD2
V: TRBV10-3
J: TRBJ2-7
size: few

CDR3: CASSLGMVYEQFF
DNA: TGTGCCAGCAGCCTCGGGATGGTGTATGAGCAGTTCTTC
D: -
V: TRBV11-2
J: TRBJ2-1
size: -

CDR3: CASSRGPGNVGELFF
DNA: TGTGCCAGCAGCAGGGGACCAGGGAACGTCGGGGAGCTGTTTTTT
D: -
V: TRBV6-5
J: TRBJ2-2
size: -

CDR3: CASSFSAGTGSYEQCF
DNA: TGTGCCAGCAGTTTTTCCGCCGGGACAGGGAGCTACGAGCAATGCTTC
D: TRBD1
V: TRBV5-4
J: TRBJ2-7
size: -

CDR3: CASSQGASYEQYF
DNA: TGTGCCAGCAGTCAGGGGGCCTCCTACGAGCAGTACTTC
D: TRBD1
V: TRBV12-3/TRBV12-4
J: TRBJ2-7
size: many

CDR3: CASSDIAVWVDEQFF
DNA: TGTGCCAGCAGTGATATAGCGGTTTGGGTGGATGAGCAGTTCTTC
D: -
V: TRBV28
J: TRBJ2-1
size: -

CDR3: CASSFGHGRTEGYTF
DNA: TGTGCCAGCAGCTTCGGACACGGCCGGACGGAAGGCTACACCTTC
D: -
V: TRBV7-9
J: TRBJ1-2
size: few

CDR3: CASSFWGRTTDTQYF
DNA: TGTGCCAGCAGTTTTTGGGGCCGAACCACAGATACGCAGTATTTT
D: -
V: TRBV12-3/TRBV12-4
J: TRBJ2-3
size: -

CDR3: CASSPGTSFGEQFF
DNA: TGTGCCAGCTCTCCCGGGACTTCCTTCGGGGAGCAGTTCTTC
D: -
V: TRBV28
J: TRBJ2-1
size: -

CDR3: CASPPLIAGEAKNIQYF
DNA: TGCGCCAGCCCCCCCCTAATAGCGGGAGAGGCCAAAAACATTCAGTACTTC
D: TRBD2
V: TRBV11-3
J: TRBJ2-4
size: -

CDR3: CASSTDRGHGYTF
DNA: TGTGCCAGCAGCACGGACAGGGGGCACGGCTACACCTTC
D: TRBD1
V: TRBV12-3/TRBV12-4
J: TRBJ1-2
size: -

CDR3: CASSERPAYQETQYF
DNA: TGCGCCAGCAGCGAGCGGCCAGCGTACCAAGAGACCCAGTACTTC
D: -
V: TRBV5-1
J: TRBJ2-5
size: -

CDR3: CASSQSTSGINEQFF
DNA: TGTGCCAGCAGCCAGTCGACTAGCGGGATTAATGAGCAGTTCTTC
D: TRBD2
V: TRBV4-2
J: TRBJ2-1
size: many

CDR3: CACSHKGGSWQATHQPQHF
DNA: TGTGCCTGCAGCCATAAGGGGGGGTCTTGGCAGGCCACCCATCAGCCCCAGCATTTT
D: -
V: TRBV6-6
J: TRBJ1-5
size: few

CDR3: CASSYMRQEGNEQFF
DNA: TGTGCCAGCAGTTATATGAGACAGGAAGGCAATGAGCAGTTCTTC
D: -
V: TRBV6-6
J: TRBJ2-1
size: many

CDR3: CASSLGTGIVGETQYF
DNA: TGTGCCAGCAGCCTCGGGACAGGGATTGTGGGGGAGACCCAGTACTTC
D: TRBD1
V: TRBV7-9
J: TRBJ2-5
size: -

CDR3: CSVAPLSTGGDEQYF
DNA: TGCAGCGTTGCTCCCCTCTCGACAGGCGGCGACGAGCAATACTTC
D: -
V: TRBV29-1
J: TRBJ2-7
size: -

CDR3: CASSSIGSGETGELFF
DNA: TGTGCCAGCAGCAGCATCGGGTCAGGGGAGACCGGGGAGCTGTTTTTT
D: -
V: TRBV7-8
J: TRBJ2-2
size: -

CDR3: CASSFYTGELFF
DNA: TGTGCCAGCAGCTTCTACACCGGGGAGCTGTTTTTT
D: -
V: TRBV4-2
J: TRBJ2-2
size: many

CDR3: CASSPGTGWDTEASF
DNA: TGTGCCAGTAGCCCCGGGACAGGGTGGGACACTGAAGCTTCCTTT
D: TRBD1
V: TRBV11-2
J: TRBJ1-1
size: -

CDR3: CASSPEGRDSGKTQYF
DNA: TGTGCCAGCAGCCCGGAAGGGCGAGACAGTGGGAAGACCCAGTACTTC
D: -
V: TRBV5-8
J: TRBJ2-5
size: -

CDR3: CASSLSGSGTTIYF
DNA: TGTGCCAGCAGCTTGAGTGGTTCTGGAACCACCATATATTTT
D: -
V: TRBV5-5
J: TRBJ1-3
size: -

CDR3: CSAASIGGVNQPQHF
DNA: TGCAGTGCTGCCTCCATAGGGGGAGTCAATCAGCCCCAGCATTTT
D: -
V: TRBV20-1
J: TRBJ1-5
size: -

CDR3: CSVGADPPYEQYF
DNA: TGCAGCGTTGGAGCCGATCCCCCCTACGAGCAGTACTTC
D: -
V: TRBV29-1
J: TRBJ2-7
size: few

CDR3: CASNLRHGTEAFF
DNA: TGTGCCAGCAATCTCAGACACGGCACTGAAGCTTTCTTT
D: -
V: TRBV12-3/TRBV12-4
J: TRBJ1-1
size: -

CDR3: CASSNEAGGGSYNEQFF
DNA: TGTGCCAGCAGTAACGAGGCGGGAGGGGGGTCCTACAATGAGCAGTTCTTC
D: TRBD2
V: TRBV14
J: TRBJ2-1
size: -

CDR3: CASSLDYAYEQYF
DNA: TGTGCCAGCAGCTTGGACTACGCCTACGAGCAGTACTTC
D: -
V: TRBV5-5
J: TRBJ2-7
size: -

CDR3: CASNQERSSEQFF
DNA: TGTGCCAGCAACCAAGAGAGGTCCAGTGAGCAGTTCTTC
D: -
V: TRBV5-5
J: TRBJ2-1
size: few